This TCR beta chain was obtained from a study of CD8+CD57+ T cells in acquired aplastic anemia. Overall study: Sorted CD4+ and CD8+ cells yielded DNA averaging about 3.1 ug. Healthy donor sequencing depth: about 10 million CD4+, 11 million to 13 million CD8+ reads. Study conclusions and caveats: Significant differences in CD8+ Simpson's diversity were not observed between patients and controls. Patients and controls shared 25 to 30 CD8+ CDR3 sequences, which appeared highly expressed in patients and within their immunodominant clones.

Template material for TCR beta VDJ and CDR3 profiling consisted of genomic DNA. Using its own MiXCR run on the reads, TCRdb lists one record per CDR3 protein. Here the sample spans around 190,000 distinct CDR3 sequences, about half being singletons. In germline, CDR1 is SQVTM, CDR2 ANQGSEA. CDR3 size: 13 residues. In the case of this clonotype: What it recognizes is unknown.

The clonotype originates from a human donor in good health, serving as a control. V gene TRBV29-1 combines with J gene TRBJ1-2; 8 nucleotides line up with TRBD1. Sample: sorted CD4+, CD8+, or CD8+CD57+ T cells (not recorded which) from PBMCs. The CDR3 DNA sequence: TGCAAAACGGACAGGGAAGGCAACTATGGCTACACCTTC. Amino acid sequence: CKTDREGNYGYTF.